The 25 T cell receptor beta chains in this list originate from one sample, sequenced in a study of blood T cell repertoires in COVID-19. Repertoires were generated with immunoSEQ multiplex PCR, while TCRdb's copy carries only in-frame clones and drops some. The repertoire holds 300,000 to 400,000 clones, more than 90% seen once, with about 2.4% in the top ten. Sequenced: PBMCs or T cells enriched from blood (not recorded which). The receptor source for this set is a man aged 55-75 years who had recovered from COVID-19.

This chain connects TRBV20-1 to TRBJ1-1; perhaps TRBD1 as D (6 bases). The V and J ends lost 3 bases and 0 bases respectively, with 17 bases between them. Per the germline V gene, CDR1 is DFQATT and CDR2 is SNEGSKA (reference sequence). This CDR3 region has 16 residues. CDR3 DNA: TGCAGTGCTAGTTCAACAGGGTTCAGTGTGAACACTGAAGCTTTCTTT. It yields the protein CSASSTGFSVNTEAFF.

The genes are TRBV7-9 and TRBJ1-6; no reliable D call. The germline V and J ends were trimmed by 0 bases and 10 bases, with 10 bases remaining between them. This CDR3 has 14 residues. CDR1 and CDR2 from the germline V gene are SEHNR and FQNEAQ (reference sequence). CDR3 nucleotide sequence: TGTGCCAGCAGCTTAGCAGGGAGAGGATCACCCCTCCACTTT. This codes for CASSLAGRGSPLHF.

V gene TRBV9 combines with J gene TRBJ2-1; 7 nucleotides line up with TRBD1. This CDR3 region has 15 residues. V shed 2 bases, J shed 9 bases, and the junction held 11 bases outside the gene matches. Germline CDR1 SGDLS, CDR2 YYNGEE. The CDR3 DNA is TGTGCCAGCAGCGTGGTCCCGATGGGGGACAGTGAGCAGTTCTTC. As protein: CASSVVPMGDSEQFF.

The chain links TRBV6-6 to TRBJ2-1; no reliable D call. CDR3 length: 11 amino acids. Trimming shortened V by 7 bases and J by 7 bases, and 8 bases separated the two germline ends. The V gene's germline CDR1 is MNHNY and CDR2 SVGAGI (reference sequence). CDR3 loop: CASTRWNEQFF. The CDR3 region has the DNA TGTGCCAGCACGAGGTGGAATGAGCAGTTCTTC.

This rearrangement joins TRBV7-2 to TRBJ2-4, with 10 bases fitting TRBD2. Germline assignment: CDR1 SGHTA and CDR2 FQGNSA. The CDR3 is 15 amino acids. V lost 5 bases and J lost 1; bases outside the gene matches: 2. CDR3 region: CASSRSGGAKNIQYF. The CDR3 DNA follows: TGTGCCAGCAGCCGTAGCGGGGGGGCCAAAAACATTCAGTACTTC.

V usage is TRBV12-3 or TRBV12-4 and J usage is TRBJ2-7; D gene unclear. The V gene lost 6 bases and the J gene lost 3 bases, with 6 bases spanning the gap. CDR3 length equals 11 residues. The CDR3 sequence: CASSFFYEQYF. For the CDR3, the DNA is TGTGCCAGCAGCTTCTTCTACGAGCAGTACTTC.

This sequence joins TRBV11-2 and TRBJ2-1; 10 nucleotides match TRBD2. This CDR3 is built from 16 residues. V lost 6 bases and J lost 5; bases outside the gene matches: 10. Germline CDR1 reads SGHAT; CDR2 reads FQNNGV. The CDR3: CASRRRAGGPHNEQFF. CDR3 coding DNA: TGTGCCAGCAGACGAAGAGCGGGAGGGCCGCACAATGAGCAGTTCTTC. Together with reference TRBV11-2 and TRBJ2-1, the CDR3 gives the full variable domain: EAGVAQSPRYKIIEKRQSVAFWCNPISGHATLYWYQQILGQGPKLLIQFQNNGVVDDSQLPKDRFSAERLKGVDSTLKIQPAKLEDSAVYLCASRRRAGGPHNEQFFGPGTRLTVL.

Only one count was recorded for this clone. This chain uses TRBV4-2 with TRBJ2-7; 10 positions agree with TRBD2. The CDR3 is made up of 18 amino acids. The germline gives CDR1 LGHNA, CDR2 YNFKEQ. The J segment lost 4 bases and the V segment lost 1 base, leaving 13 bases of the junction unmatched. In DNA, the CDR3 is TGTGCCAGCAGCCAAGTTTTGGTATTAGCGGGGGGTGTGTACGAGCAGTACTTC. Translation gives CASSQVLVLAGGVYEQYF.

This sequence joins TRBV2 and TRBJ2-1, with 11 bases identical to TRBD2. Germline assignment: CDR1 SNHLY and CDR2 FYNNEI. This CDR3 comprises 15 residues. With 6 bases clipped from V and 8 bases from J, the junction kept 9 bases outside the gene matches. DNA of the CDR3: TGTGCCAGCAGAATAGCGGGGGGGCCTAACGATGAGCAGTTCTTC. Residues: CASRIAGGPNDEQFF. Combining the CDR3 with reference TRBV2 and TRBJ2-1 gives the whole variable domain EPEVTQTPSHQVTQMGQEVILRCVPISNHLYFYWYRQILGQKVEFLVSFYNNEISEKSEIFDDQFSVERPDGSNFTLKIRSTKLEDSAMYFCASRIAGGPNDEQFFGPGTRLTVL.

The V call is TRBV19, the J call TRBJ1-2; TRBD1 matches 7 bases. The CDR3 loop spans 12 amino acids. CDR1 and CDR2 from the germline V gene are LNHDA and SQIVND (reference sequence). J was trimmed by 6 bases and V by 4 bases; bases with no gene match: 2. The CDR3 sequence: CASSTGGDGYTF. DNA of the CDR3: TGTGCCAGTAGTACAGGGGGTGATGGCTACACCTTC.

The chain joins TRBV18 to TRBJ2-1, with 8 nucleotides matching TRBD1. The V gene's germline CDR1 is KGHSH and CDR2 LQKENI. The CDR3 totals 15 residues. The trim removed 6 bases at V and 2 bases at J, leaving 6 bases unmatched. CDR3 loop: CASSRTGITYNEQFF. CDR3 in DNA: TGTGCCAGCTCCCGGACAGGGATAACCTACAATGAGCAGTTCTTC.

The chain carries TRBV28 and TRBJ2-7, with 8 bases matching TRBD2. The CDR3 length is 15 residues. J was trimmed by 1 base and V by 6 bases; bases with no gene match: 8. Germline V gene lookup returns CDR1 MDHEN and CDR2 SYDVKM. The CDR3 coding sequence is TGTGCCAGCAGGGCCGGGACTAGAGCTTCCTACGAGCAGTACTTC. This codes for CASRAGTRASYEQYF.

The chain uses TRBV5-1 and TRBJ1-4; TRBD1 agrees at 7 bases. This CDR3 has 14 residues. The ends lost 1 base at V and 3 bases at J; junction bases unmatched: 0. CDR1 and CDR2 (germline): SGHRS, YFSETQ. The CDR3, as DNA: TGCGCCAGCAGCTTGCAGGGGGCTAATGAAAAACTGTTTTTT. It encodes CASSLQGANEKLFF.

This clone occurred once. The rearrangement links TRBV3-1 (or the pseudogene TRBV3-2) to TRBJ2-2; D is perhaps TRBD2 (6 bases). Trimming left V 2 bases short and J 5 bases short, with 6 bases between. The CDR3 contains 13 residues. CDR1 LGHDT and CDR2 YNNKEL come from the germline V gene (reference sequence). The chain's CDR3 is CASSQLATGELFF. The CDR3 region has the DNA TGTGCCAGCAGCCAACTAGCGACCGGGGAGCTGTTTTTT.

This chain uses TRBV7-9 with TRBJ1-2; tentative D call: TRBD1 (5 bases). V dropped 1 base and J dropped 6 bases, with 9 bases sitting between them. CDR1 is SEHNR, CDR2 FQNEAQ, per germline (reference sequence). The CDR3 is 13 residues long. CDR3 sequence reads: CASSLVPRDGYTF. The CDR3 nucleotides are TGTGCCAGCAGCTTAGTTCCCAGGGATGGCTACACCTTC. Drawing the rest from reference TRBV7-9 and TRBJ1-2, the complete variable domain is DTGVSQNPRHKITKRGQNVTFRCDPISEHNRLYWYRQTLGQGPEFLTYFQNEAQLEKSRLLSDRFSAERPKGSFSTLEIQRTEQGDSAMYLCASSLVPRDGYTFGSGTRLTVV.

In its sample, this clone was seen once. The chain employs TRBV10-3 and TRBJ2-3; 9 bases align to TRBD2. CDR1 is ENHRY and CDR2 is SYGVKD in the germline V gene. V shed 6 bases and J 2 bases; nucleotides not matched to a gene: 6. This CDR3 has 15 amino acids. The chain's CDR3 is CAIRSTSGNTDTQYF. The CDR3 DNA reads TGTGCCATCAGATCGACTAGCGGTAACACAGATACGCAGTATTTT.

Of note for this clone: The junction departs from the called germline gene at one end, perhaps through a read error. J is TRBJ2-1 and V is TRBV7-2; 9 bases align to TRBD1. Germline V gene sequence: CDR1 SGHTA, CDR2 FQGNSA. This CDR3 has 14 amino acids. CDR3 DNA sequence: TGTGCCAGCAGCTCAGCGGGACAGGGACTTGAGAAGTTCTTC. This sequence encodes CASSSAGQGLEKFF. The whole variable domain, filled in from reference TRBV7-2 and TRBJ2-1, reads GAGVSQSPSNKVTEKGKDVELRCDPISGHTALYWYRQSLGQGLEFLIYFQGNSAPDKSGLPSDRFSAERTGGSVSTLTIQRTQQEDSAVYLCASSSAGQGLEKFFGPGTRLTVL.

CDR3 nucleotide sequence: TGTGCCAGCAAAGCGGGTAGCGGGAGTATCTACGAGCAGTACTTC. Translating it yields CASKAGSGSIYEQYF. The chain is built from TRBV2 and TRBJ2-7; TRBD2 matches 9 bases. The ends lost 7 bases at V and 3 bases at J; junction bases unmatched: 10. Germline V gene sequence: CDR1 SNHLY, CDR2 FYNNEI. This CDR3 is built from 15 residues.

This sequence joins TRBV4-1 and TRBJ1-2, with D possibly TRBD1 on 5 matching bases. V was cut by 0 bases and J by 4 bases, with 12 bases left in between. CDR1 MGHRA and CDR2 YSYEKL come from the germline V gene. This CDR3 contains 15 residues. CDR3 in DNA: TGCGCCAGCAGCCAAGAAGGGAGGGGAAGCTATGGCTACACCTTC. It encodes CASSQEGRGSYGYTF.

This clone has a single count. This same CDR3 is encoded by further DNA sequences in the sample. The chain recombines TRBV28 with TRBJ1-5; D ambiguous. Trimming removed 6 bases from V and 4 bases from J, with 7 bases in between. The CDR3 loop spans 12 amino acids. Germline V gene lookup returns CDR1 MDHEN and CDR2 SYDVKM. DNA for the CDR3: TGTGCCAGCAGCCCTCTTAATCAGCCCCAGCATTTT. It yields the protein CASSPLNQPQHF.

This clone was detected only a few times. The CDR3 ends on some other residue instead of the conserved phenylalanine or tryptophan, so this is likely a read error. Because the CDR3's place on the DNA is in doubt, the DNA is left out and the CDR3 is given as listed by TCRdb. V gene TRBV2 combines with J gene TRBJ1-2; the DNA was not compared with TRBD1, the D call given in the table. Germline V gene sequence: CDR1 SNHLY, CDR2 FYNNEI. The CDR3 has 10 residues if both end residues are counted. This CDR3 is CARQDSQRSQ.

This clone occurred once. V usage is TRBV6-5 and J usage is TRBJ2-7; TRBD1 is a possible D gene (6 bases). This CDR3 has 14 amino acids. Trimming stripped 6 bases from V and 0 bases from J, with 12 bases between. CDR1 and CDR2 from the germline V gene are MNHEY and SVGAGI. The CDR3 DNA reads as TGTGCCAGCAGCCCCACACAGGGCTCCTACGAGCAGTACTTC. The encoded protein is CASSPTQGSYEQYF.

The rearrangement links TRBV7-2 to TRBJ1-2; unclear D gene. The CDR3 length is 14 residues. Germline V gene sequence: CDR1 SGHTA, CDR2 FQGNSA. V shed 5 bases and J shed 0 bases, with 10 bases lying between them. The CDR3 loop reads CASSPPLANYGYTF. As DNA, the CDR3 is TGTGCCAGCAGCCCCCCCCTAGCTAACTATGGCTACACCTTC.

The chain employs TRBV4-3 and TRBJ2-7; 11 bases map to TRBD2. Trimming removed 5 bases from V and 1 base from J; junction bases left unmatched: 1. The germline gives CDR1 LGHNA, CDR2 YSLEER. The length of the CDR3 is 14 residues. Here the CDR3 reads CASSWTSGSYEQYF. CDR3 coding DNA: TGCGCCAGCAGCTGGACTAGCGGGTCCTACGAGCAGTACTTC.

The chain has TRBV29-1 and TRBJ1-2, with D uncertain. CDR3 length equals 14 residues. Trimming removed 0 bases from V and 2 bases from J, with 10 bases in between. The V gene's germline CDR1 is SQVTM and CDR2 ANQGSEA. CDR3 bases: TGCAGCGTTGAAGAGGGGAGAACGAACTATGGCTACACCTTC. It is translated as CSVEEGRTNYGYTF.